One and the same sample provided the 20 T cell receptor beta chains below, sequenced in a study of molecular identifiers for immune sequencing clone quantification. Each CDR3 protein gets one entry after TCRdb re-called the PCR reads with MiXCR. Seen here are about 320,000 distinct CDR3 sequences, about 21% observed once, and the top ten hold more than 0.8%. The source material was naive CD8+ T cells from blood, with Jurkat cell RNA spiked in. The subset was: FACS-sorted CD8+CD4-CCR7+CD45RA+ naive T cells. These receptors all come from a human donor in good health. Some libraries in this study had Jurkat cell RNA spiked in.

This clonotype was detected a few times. Here the CDR3 DNA reads TGTGCTAGTGGTGCTCCACCGGGACAGTACACAGATACGCAGTATTTT. It translates to CASGAPPGQYTDTQYF. V usage is TRBV12-5 and J usage is TRBJ2-3; TRBD1 agrees at 7 bases. Germline V gives CDR1 LGHNT, CDR2 FRNRAP. The CDR3 length is 16 residues. V was pared by 5 bases and J by 2 bases, with 10 bases of the junction left unmatched.

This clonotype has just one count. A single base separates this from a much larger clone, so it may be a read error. The CDR3 sequence is CDSRRVPEAFF. The CDR3 bases are TGTGACAGCAGAAGGGTACCTGAAGCTTTCTTT. The chain carries TRBV5-6 and TRBJ1-1; D remains unclear. The CDR3 has 11 residues. Germline V gives CDR1 SGHDT, CDR2 YYEEEE.

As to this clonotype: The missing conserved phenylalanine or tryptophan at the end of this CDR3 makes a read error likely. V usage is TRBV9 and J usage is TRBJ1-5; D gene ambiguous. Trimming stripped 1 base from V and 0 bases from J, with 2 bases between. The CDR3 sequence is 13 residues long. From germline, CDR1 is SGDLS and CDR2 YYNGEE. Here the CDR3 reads CASSVNSNQPQHL. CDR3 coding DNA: TGTGCCAGCAGCGTAAATAGCAATCAGCCCCAGCATCTT.

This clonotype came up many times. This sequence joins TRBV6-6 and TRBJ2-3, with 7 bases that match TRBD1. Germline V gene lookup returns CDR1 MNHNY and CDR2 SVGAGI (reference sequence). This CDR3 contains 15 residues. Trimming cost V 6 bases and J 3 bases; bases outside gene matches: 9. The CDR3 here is CASRTDRAVTDTQYF. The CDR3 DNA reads TGTGCCAGCAGGACCGACAGGGCCGTGACAGATACGCAGTATTTT.

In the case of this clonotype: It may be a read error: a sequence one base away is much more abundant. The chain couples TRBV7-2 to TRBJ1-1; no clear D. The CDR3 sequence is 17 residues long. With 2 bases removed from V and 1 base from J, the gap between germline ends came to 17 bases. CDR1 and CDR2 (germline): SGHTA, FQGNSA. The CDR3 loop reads CASSLPASFTGNTEAFF. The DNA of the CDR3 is TGTGCCAGCAGCTTACCCGCATCCTTTACGGGGAACACTGAAGCTTTCTTT.

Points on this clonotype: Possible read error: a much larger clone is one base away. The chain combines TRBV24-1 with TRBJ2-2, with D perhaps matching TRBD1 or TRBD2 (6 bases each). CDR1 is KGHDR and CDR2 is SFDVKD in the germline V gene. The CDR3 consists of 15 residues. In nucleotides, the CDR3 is TGTGCCACCAGTGATTTCGGGACATACACCGGGGGGCTGTTTTTT. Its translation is CATSDFGTYTGGLFF.

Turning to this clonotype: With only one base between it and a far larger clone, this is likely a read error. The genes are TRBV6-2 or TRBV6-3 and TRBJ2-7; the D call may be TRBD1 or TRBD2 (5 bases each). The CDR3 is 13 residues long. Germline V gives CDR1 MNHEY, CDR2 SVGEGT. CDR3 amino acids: CASSPGPAYGQYF. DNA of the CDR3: TGTGCCAGCAGTCCGGGACCGGCCTACGGGCAGTACTTC.

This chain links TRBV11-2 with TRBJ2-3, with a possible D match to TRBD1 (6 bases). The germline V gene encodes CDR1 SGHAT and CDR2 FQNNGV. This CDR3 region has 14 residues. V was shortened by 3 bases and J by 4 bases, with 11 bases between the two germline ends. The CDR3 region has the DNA TGTGCCAGCAGCTTCTTACAGGGCTCAGATACGCAGTATTTT. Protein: CASSFLQGSDTQYF.

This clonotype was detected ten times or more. CDR3 region: CASSQAGTEEKLFF. The CDR3 region has the DNA TGTGCCAGCAGTCAAGCCGGGACAGAGGAAAAACTGTTTTTT. V gene TRBV7-6 combines with J gene TRBJ1-4, with TRBD1 matching 7 bases. CDR3 length equals 14 residues. CDR1 and CDR2 (germline): SGHVS, FNYEAQ. Trimming took 6 bases from V and 8 from J; bases not matched to a gene: 9.

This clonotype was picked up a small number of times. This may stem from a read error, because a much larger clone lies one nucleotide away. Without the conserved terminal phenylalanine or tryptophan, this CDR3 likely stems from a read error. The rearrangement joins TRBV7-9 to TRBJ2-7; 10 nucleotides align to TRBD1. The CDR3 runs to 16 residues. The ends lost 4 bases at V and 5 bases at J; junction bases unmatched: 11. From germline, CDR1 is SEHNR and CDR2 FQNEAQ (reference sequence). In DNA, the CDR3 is TGTGCCAGCAGCTCACCTCCGGGACAGGGGTACGACGAGCAGTACCTC. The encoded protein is CASSSPPGQGYDEQYL.

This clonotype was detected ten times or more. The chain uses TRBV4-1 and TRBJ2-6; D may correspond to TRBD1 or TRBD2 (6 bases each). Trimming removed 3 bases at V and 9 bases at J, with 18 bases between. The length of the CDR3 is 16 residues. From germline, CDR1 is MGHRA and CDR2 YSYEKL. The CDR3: CASSQEQGLPNNVLTF. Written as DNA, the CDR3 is TGCGCCAGCAGCCAGGAACAGGGACTCCCTAACAACGTCCTGACTTTC.

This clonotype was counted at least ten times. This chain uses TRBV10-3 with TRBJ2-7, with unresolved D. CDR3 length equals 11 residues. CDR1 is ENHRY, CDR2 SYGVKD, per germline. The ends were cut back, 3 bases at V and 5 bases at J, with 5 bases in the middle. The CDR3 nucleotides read TGTGCCATCAGTGAACGGAACGAGCAGTACTTC. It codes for CAISERNEQYF.

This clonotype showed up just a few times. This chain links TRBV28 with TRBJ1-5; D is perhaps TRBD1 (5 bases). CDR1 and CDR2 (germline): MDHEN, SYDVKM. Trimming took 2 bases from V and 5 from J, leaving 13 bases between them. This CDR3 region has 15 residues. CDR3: CASSLGGKPYQPQHF. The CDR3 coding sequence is TGTGCCAGCAGTTTAGGGGGTAAACCATATCAGCCCCAGCATTTT.

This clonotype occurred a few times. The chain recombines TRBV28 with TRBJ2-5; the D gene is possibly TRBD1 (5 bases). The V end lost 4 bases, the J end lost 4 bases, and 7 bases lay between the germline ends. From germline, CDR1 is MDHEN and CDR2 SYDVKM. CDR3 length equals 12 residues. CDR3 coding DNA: TGTGCCAGCAGTTCTACAGGAGAGACCCAGTACTTC. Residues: CASSSTGETQYF.

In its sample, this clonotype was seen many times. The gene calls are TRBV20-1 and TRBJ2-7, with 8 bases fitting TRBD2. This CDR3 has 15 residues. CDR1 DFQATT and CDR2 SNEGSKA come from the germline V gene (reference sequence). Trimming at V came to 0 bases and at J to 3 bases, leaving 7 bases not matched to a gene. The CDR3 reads CSARDLTSGNYEQYF. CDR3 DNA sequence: TGCAGTGCTAGAGATCTTACTAGCGGAAACTACGAGCAGTACTTC.

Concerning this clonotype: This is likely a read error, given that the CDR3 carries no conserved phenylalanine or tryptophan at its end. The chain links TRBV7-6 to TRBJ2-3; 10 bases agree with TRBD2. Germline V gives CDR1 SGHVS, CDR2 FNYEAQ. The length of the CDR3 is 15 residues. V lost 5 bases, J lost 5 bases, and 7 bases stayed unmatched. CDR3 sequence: CASSAERTSGDTQYS. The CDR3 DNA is TGTGCCAGCAGCGCCGAGAGGACTAGCGGAGATACGCAGTATTCT.

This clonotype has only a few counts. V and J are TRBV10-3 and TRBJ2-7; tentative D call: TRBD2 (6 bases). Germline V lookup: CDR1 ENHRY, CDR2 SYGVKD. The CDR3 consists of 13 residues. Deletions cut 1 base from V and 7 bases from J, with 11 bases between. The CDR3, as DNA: TGTGCCATCAGTGAGTGGGACTCGGGGGAGCAGTACTTC. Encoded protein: CAISEWDSGEQYF.

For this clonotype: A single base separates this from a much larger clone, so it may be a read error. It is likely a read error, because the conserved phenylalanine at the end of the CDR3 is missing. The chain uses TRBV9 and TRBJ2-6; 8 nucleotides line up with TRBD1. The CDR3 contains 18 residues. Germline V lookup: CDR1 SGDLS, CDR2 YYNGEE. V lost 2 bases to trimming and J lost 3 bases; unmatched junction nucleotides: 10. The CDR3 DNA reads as TGTGCCAGCAGCGTCCCTCGGACAGGGATATTTGGGGCCAACGTCCTGACTTAC. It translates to CASSVPRTGIFGANVLTY.

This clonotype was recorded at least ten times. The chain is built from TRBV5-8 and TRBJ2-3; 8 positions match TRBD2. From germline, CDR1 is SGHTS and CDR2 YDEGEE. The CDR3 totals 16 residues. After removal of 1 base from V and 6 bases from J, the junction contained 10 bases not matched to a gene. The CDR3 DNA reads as TGTGCCAGCAGCTTGATTGATGCGGGGGGTTTCGATACGCAGTATTTT. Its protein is CASSLIDAGGFDTQYF.

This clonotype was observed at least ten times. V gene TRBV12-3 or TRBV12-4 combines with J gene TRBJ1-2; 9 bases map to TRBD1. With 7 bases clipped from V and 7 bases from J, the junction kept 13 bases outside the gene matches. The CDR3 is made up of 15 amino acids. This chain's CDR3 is CASTTSADRGSGYTF. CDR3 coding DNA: TGTGCCAGCACCACCTCCGCGGACAGGGGAAGTGGCTACACCTTC.